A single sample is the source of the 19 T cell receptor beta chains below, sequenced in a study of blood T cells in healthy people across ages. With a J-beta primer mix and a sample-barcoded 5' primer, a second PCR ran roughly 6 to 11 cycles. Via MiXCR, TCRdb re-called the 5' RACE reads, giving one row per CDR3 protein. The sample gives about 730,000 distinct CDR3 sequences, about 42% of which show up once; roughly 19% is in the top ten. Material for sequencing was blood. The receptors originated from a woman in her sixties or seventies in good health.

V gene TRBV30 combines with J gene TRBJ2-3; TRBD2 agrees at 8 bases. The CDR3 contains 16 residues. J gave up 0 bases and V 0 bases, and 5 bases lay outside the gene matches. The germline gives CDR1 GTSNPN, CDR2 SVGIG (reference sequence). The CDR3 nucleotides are TGTGCCTGGAGTGTAGGTACTAGCGGTAGCACAGATACGCAGTATTTT. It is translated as CAWSVGTSGSTDTQYF.

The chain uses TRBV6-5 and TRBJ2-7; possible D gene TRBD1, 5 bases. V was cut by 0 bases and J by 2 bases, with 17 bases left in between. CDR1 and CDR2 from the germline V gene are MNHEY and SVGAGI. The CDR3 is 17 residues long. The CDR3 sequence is CASSYSKPGMITYEQYF. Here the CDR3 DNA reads TGTGCCAGCAGTTACTCGAAGCCAGGGATGATTACCTACGAGCAGTACTTC.

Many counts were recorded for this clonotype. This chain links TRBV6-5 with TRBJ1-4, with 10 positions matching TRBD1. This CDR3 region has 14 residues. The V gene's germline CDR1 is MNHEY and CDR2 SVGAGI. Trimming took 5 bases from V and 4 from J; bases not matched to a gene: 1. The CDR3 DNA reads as TGTGCCAGCAGTCGGGACAGGGGTAATGAAAAACTGTTTTTT. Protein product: CASSRDRGNEKLFF.

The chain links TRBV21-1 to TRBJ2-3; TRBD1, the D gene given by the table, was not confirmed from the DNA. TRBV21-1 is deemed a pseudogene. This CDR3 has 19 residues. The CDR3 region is CASSKNSAGVGLSTDTQYF. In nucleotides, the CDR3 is TGTGCCAGCAGCAAAAACTCCGCAGGGGTTGGGCTCAGCACAGATACGCAGTATTTT.

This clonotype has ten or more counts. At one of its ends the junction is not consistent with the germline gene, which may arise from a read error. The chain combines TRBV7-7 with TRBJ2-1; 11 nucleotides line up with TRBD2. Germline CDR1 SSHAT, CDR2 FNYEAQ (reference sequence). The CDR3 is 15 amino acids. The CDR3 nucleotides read TGTGCTAGCAGCTTAGCGGGAGGGACGATGAATGAGCAGTTCTTC. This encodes CASSLAGGTMNEQFF.

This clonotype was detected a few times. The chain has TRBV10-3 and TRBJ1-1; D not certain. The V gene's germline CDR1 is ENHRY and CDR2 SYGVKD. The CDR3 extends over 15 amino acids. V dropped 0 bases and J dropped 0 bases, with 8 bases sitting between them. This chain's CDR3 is CAISESTVMNTEAFF. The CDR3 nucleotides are TGTGCCATCAGTGAGTCGACGGTAATGAACACTGAAGCTTTCTTT.

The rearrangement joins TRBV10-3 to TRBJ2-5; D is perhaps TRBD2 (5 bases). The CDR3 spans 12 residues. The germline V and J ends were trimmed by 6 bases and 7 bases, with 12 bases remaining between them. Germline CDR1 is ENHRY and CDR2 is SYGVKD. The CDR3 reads CAISWTEGTQYF. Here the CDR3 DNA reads TGTGCCATCAGCTGGACTGAAGGGACCCAGTACTTC.

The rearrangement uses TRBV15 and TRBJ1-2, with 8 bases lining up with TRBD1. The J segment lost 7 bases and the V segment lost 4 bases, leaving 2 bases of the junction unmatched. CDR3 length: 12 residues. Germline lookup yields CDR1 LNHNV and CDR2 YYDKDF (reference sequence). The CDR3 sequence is CATSTTGGGYTF. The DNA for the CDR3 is TGTGCCACCAGCACCACAGGGGGTGGCTACACCTTC. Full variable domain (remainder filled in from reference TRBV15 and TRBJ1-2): DAMVIQNPRYQVTQFGKPVTLSCSQTLNHNVMYWYQQKSSQAPKLLFHYYDKDFNNEADTPDNFQSRRPNTSFCFLDIRSPGLGDTAMYLCATSTTGGGYTFGSGTRLTVV.

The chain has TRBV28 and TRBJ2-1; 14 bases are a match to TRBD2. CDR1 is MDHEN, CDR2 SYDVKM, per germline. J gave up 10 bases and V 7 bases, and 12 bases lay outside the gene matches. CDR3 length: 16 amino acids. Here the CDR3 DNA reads TGTGCCAGCAAATCGATAGGGACTAGCGGGAGTTGGGAGCAGTTCTTC. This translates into CASKSIGTSGSWEQFF.

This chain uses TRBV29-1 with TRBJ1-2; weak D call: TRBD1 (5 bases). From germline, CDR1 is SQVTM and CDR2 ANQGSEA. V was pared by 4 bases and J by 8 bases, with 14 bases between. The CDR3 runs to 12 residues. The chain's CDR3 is CSVVGTVEGYTF. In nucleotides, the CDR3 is TGCAGCGTTGTCGGGACGGTCGAGGGCTACACCTTC.

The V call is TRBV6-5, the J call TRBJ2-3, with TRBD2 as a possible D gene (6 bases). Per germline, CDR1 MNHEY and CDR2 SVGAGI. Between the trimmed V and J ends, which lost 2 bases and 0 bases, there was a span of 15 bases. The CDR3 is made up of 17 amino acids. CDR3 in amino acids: CASSYGRNPPSTDTQYF. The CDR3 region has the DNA TGTGCCAGCAGTTACGGGAGGAACCCACCTAGCACAGATACGCAGTATTTT.

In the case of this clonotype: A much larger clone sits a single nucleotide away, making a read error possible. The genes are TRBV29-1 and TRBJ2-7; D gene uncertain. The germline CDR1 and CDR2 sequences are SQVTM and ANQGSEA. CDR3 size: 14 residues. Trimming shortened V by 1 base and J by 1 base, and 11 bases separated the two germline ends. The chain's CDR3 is CSVEVDLSSYEQYF. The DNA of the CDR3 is TGCAGCGTTGAAGTGGATTTGTCGTCCTACGAGCAGTACTTC.

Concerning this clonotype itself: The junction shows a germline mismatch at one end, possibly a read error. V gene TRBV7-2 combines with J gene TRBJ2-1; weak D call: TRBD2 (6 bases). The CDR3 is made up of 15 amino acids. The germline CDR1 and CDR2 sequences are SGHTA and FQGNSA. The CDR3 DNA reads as TGTGCCAGCAGCCAGACTAGTAGGGGAAACAATGGGCAGTTCTTC. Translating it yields CASSQTSRGNNGQFF.

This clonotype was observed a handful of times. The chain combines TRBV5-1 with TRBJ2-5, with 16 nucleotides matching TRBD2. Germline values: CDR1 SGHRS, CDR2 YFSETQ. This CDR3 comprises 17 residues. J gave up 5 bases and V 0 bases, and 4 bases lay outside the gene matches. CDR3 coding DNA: TGCGCCAGCAGCTTGGTGGGACTAGCGGGAGGGTCCGAGACCCAGTACTTC. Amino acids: CASSLVGLAGGSETQYF.

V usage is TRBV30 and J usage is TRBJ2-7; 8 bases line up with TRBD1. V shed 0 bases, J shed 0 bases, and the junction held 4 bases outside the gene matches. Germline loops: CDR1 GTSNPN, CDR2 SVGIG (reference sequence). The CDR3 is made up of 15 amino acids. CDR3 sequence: CAWSVRDRNSYEQYF. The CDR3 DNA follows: TGTGCCTGGAGTGTACGGGACAGGAACTCCTACGAGCAGTACTTC.

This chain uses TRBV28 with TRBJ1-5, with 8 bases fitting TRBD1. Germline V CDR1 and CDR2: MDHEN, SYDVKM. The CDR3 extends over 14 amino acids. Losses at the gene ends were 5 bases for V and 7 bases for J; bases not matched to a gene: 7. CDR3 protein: CASSKTGGLQPQHF. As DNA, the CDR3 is TGTGCCAGCAGTAAAACAGGGGGATTACAGCCCCAGCATTTT.

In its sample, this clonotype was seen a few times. CDR3 sequence: CSARVGGLSYEQYF. The DNA for the CDR3 is TGCAGTGCTAGAGTAGGGGGCCTGTCCTACGAGCAGTACTTC. The J gene is TRBJ2-7, the V gene TRBV20-1; 7 nucleotides align to TRBD1. Germline CDR1 is DFQATT and CDR2 is SNEGSKA (reference sequence). This CDR3 region has 14 residues. V lost 1 base to trimming and J lost 1 base; unmatched junction nucleotides: 4.

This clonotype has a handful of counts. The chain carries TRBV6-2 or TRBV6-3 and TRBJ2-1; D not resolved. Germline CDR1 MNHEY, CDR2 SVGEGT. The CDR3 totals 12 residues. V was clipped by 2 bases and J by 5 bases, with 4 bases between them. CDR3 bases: TGTGCCAGCAGTTACGTTGACAATGAGCAGTTCTTC. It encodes CASSYVDNEQFF.

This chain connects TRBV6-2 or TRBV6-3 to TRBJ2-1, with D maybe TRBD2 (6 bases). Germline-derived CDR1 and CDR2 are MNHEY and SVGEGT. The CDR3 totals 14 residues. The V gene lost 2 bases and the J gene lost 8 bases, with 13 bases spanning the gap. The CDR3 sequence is CASSYASSADEQFF. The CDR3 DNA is TGTGCCAGCAGTTACGCATCTAGCGCAGATGAGCAGTTCTTC.